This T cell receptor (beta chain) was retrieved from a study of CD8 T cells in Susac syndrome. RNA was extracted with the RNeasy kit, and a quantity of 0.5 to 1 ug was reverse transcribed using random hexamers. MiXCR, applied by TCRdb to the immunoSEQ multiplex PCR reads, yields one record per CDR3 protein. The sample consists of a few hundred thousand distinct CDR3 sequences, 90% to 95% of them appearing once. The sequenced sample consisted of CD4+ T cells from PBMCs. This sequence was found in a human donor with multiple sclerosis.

DNA of the CDR3: TGTGCCAGTAGTTCAGCAGGTAGTAGCAATCAGCCCCAGCATTTT. It translates to CASSSAGSSNQPQHF. This sequence joins TRBV19 and TRBJ1-5; D is uncertain. The CDR3 runs 15 residues. Germline CDR1 is LNHDA and CDR2 is SQIVND (reference sequence). Trimming took off 5 bases at V and 0 bases at J, with 11 bases between the two ends.